These 27 T cell receptor beta chains were all obtained from the same sample, sequenced in a study of OX40 agonist ivuxolimab in advanced cancers. TCRdb's table, derived via immunoSEQ multiplex PCR, lists solely in-frame clones and lacks some. The sample holds approximately 79,000 clones, about 90% seen once. Source: CD4+ or CD8+ T cells sorted from blood, taken in a trial of the OX40 agonist ivuxolimab. Every receptor here comes from an adult with an advanced solid tumor such as melanoma, head and neck, liver or kidney cancer.

V is TRBV27 and J is TRBJ1-4, with D possibly TRBD1 on 6 matching bases. The germline V and J ends were trimmed by 6 bases and 7 bases, with 18 bases remaining between them. Germline V CDR1 and CDR2: MNHEY, SMNVEV (reference sequence). The CDR3 is 15 amino acids. The CDR3 loop is CASSLRGSGAEKLFF. In DNA form, the CDR3 reads TGTGCCAGCAGCCTAAGGGGTTCGGGGGCTGAAAAACTGTTTTTT.

The genes are TRBV30 and TRBJ2-7, with D uncertain. V lost 6 bases and J lost 4, with 7 bases in between. Germline loops: CDR1 GTSNPN, CDR2 SVGIG (reference sequence). The CDR3 contains 10 residues. The DNA of the CDR3 is TGTGCCTGTGGCCGATACGAGCAGTACTTC. It translates to CACGRYEQYF.

DNA for the CDR3: TGTGCCAGCAGTTACTCCGGCAGGGGAGATGAAAAACTGTTTTTT. It is translated as CASSYSGRGDEKLFF. This chain uses TRBV6-5 with TRBJ1-4; D perhaps matches TRBD1 (6 bases). Trimming shortened V by 0 bases and J by 6 bases, and 11 bases separated the two germline ends. In germline, CDR1 is MNHEY, CDR2 SVGAGI. The CDR3 has 15 amino acids.

This clone appeared a few times. The V gene is TRBV6-1, the J gene TRBJ2-7; unclear D gene. V lost 0 bases, J lost 3 bases, and 6 bases lay in between. Germline CDR1 and CDR2: MNHNS and SASEGT. The CDR3 covers 13 residues. CDR3 nucleotides: TGTGCCAGCAGTGAAGCGCAACTCTACGAGCAGTACTTC. This gives the protein CASSEAQLYEQYF.

The V and J genes are TRBV7-2 and TRBJ2-3, with D perhaps TRBD1 (5 bases). Trimming shortened V by 4 bases and J by 1 base, and 12 bases separated the two germline ends. CDR3 length: 15 amino acids. CDR1 SGHTA and CDR2 FQGNSA come from the germline V gene. Written as DNA, the CDR3 is TGTGCCAGCAGCTCACAGTTAGGGGGCACAGATACGCAGTATTTT. Encoded protein: CASSSQLGGTDTQYF.

V and J are TRBV27 and TRBJ1-2; 7 bases agree with TRBD1. CDR1 is MNHEY, CDR2 SMNVEV, per germline (reference sequence). Germline trimming cut 1 base from V and 0 bases from J; bases unmatched to any gene: 11. There are 18 residues in the CDR3. For the CDR3, the DNA is TGTGCCAGCAGTTTATTCGCGCGGACAGGAGGGGCTAACTATGGCTACACCTTC. It encodes CASSLFARTGGANYGYTF.

This clone was observed a few times. This chain joins TRBV7-7 and TRBJ1-1; possibly TRBD1 for D (5 bases). Germline CDR1 is SSHAT and CDR2 is FNYEAQ (reference sequence). The germline V and J ends were trimmed by 2 bases and 1 base, with 11 bases remaining between them. There are 15 residues in the CDR3. The CDR3 is CASSLRDGTNTEAFF. CDR3 bases: TGTGCCAGCAGCTTAAGGGACGGAACGAACACTGAAGCTTTCTTT.

The chain links TRBV5-1 to TRBJ1-2; 7 nucleotides align to TRBD1. The germline gives CDR1 SGHRS, CDR2 YFSETQ. The CDR3 sequence is 15 residues long. With V trimmed by 5 bases and J by 4 bases, 11 bases remained unmatched. The CDR3: CASSTRQGSSYGYTF. The CDR3 DNA is TGCGCCAGCAGTACAAGACAGGGCTCTTCCTATGGCTACACCTTC.

This chain uses TRBV11-1 with TRBJ2-7; D remains unclear. The CDR3 spans 15 residues. V lost 3 bases, J lost 6 bases, and 18 bases lay in between. CDR1 is SGHAT and CDR2 is FQDESV in the germline V gene (reference sequence). The DNA of the CDR3 is TGTGCCAGCAGCTTCGTCCTATATCATATCCGCGAGCAGTACTTC. Protein product: CASSFVLYHIREQYF.

This clone came up a few times. The genes are TRBV6-1 and TRBJ2-5; 9 bases align to TRBD2. This CDR3 spans 14 amino acids. V gave up 8 bases and J gave up 3 bases; unmatched junction bases: 7. The V gene's germline CDR1 is MNHNS and CDR2 SASEGT. The CDR3 is CASGSGSIKETQYF. The CDR3 DNA sequence: TGTGCCAGCGGTAGCGGGAGCATAAAAGAGACCCAGTACTTC.

This sequence joins TRBV6-1 and TRBJ1-4; D perhaps matches TRBD1 (6 bases). V lost 0 bases and J lost 6, with 8 bases in between. Per the germline V gene, CDR1 is MNHNS and CDR2 is SASEGT. This CDR3 region has 14 residues. Here the CDR3 DNA reads TGTGCCAGCAGTGAAGCAACAGGGTATGAAAAACTGTTTTTT. This sequence encodes CASSEATGYEKLFF.

This clone was seen a handful of times. V is TRBV21-1 and J is TRBJ1-1; TRBD1, the table's D call, lacks a check against the DNA. TRBV21-1 is a documented pseudogene. The CDR3 runs 12 residues. CDR3 sequence reads: CARDTLNTEAFF. Written as DNA, the CDR3 is TGTGCCAGGGACACCTTGAACACTGAAGCTTTCTTT.

This chain connects TRBV14 to TRBJ2-7, with D perhaps matching TRBD1 (5 bases). This CDR3 is 13 amino acids long. V lost 5 bases and J 1 base, leaving 9 bases between the germline ends. Germline assignment: CDR1 SGHDN and CDR2 FVKESK. The CDR3 reads CASSKQVSYEQYF. The CDR3 DNA reads as TGTGCCAGCAGCAAACAGGTTTCCTACGAGCAGTACTTC.

V usage is TRBV9 and J usage is TRBJ2-3, with D perhaps given as TRBD1 or TRBD2 (5 bases each). Trimming left V 3 bases short and J 14 bases short, with 19 bases between. The germline V gene has CDR1 SGDLS and CDR2 YYNGEE. This CDR3 region has 13 residues. Written as DNA, the CDR3 is TGTGCCAGCAGCGACCCCCTCCGGGACCTCTTGTATTTT. It specifies CASSDPLRDLLYF.

V and J are TRBV30 and TRBJ2-3; no clear D gene. Trimming pared 3 bases from V and 4 bases from J, leaving 11 bases between. CDR3 length: 13 residues. Germline V CDR1 and CDR2: GTSNPN, SVGIG (reference sequence). This CDR3 is CAWSVLRADTQYF. DNA of the CDR3: TGTGCCTGGAGCGTCCTTAGGGCAGATACGCAGTATTTT.

The CDR3 DNA follows: TGTGCCAGCTCAACCTCCCGGACAGGGTCCTATAATTCACCCCTCCACTTT. The encoded protein is CASSTSRTGSYNSPLHF. This chain joins TRBV18 and TRBJ1-6; 8 nucleotides match TRBD1. This CDR3 has 17 residues. V was pared by 5 bases and J by 1 base, with 7 bases of the junction left unmatched. Germline loops: CDR1 KGHSH, CDR2 LQKENI.

The chain employs TRBV5-1 and TRBJ2-7; TRBD2 is a possible D gene (5 bases). The CDR3 has 19 residues. Per germline, CDR1 SGHRS and CDR2 YFSETQ. V lost 1 base and J lost 1, with 24 bases in between. CDR3 nucleotides: TGCGCCAGCAGCTTGAATCCGGGTGAAAAGCGACGGGAATCCTACGAGCAGTACTTC. This sequence encodes CASSLNPGEKRRESYEQYF.

The V gene is TRBV9, the J gene TRBJ2-7, with D uncertain. Looked up from germline, CDR1 is SGDLS and CDR2 is YYNGEE. V was pared by 0 bases and J by 0 bases, with 10 bases between. The CDR3 totals 15 residues. CDR3 protein: CASSVAPTGSYEQYF. CDR3 DNA sequence: TGTGCCAGCAGCGTAGCCCCCACGGGCTCCTACGAGCAGTACTTC.

The chain is built from TRBV5-1 and TRBJ2-2; D may be TRBD1 (5 bases). The CDR3 covers 16 residues. Per the germline V gene, CDR1 is SGHRS and CDR2 is YFSETQ. The V end was cut by 3 bases, the J end by 3 bases, with 15 bases between. The CDR3 here is CASSSLEVGDTGELFF. CDR3 DNA: TGCGCCAGCAGCTCCCTTGAGGTAGGGGACACCGGGGAGCTGTTTTTT.

V usage is TRBV7-2 and J usage is TRBJ2-5; 7 nucleotides align to TRBD2. TRBJ2-7 explains the end of the DNA better; the J call may be wrong. Germline CDR1 is SGHTA and CDR2 is FQGNSA. This CDR3 contains 15 residues. CDR3 sequence: CASSPQAGPTYEQYF. As DNA, the CDR3 is TGTGCCAGCAGCCCCCAAGCGGGGCCTACCTACGAGCAGTACTTC.

J is TRBJ1-1 and V is TRBV18; tentatively, D is TRBD1 (6 bases). CDR3 size: 14 residues. Germline values: CDR1 KGHSH, CDR2 LQKENI. Trimming left V 4 bases short and J 3 bases short, with 12 bases between. CDR3 region: CASSQQGVDTEAFF. CDR3 nucleotides: TGTGCCAGCTCACAACAGGGCGTGGACACTGAAGCTTTCTTT.

CDR3 protein: CAIRSSYNEQFF. CDR3 DNA: TGTGCCATCAGGAGCTCCTACAATGAGCAGTTCTTC. The V gene is TRBV28, the J gene TRBJ2-1; D not certain. Deletions cut 10 bases from V and 0 bases from J, with 7 bases between. This CDR3 is 12 amino acids long. Germline-derived CDR1 and CDR2 are MDHEN and SYDVKM. The full variable domain, rest sourced from reference TRBV28 and TRBJ2-1, is DVKVTQSSRYLVKRTGEKVFLECVQDMDHENMFWYRQDPGLGLRLIYFSYDVKMKEKGDIPEGYSVSREKKERFSLILESASTNQTSMYLCAIRSSYNEQFFGPGTRLTVL.

The chain joins TRBV7-9 to TRBJ2-7; 9 nucleotides line up with TRBD1. Per the germline V gene, CDR1 is SEHNR and CDR2 is FQNEAQ (reference sequence). The V segment lost 5 bases and the J segment 5 bases; nucleotides outside the gene matches: 16. CDR3 size: 17 residues. In DNA, the CDR3 is TGTGCCAGCAGCCTAAGGGAGAGGACAGGGGAGAGGGACGAGCAGTACTTC. Protein: CASSLRERTGERDEQYF.

The V call is TRBV7-9, the J call TRBJ2-5; D perhaps matches TRBD1 (7 bases). Germline V gives CDR1 SEHNR, CDR2 FQNEAQ (reference sequence). This CDR3 contains 15 residues. Deletions cut 1 base from V and 1 base from J, with 10 bases between. This CDR3 reads CASSLVEGAQETQYF. As DNA, the CDR3 is TGTGCCAGCAGCTTAGTGGAGGGGGCCCAAGAGACCCAGTACTTC.

V usage is TRBV18 and J usage is TRBJ1-4; tentative D call: TRBD1 (5 bases). Trimming shortened V by 5 bases and J by 5 bases, and 12 bases separated the two germline ends. CDR1 is KGHSH, CDR2 LQKENI, per germline. The CDR3 spans 14 residues. This chain's CDR3 is CASSTQVGNEKLFF. The CDR3 DNA is TGTGCCAGCTCAACACAGGTGGGGAATGAAAAACTGTTTTTT.

The V and J genes are TRBV2 and TRBJ1-4; D is ambiguous. The V gene lost 10 bases and the J gene lost 1 base, with 7 bases spanning the gap. Germline V lookup: CDR1 SNHLY, CDR2 FYNNEI. The CDR3 length is 12 residues. CDR3 coding DNA: TGTGCCACCTCAGTAACTAATGAAAAACTGTTTTTT. Residues: CATSVTNEKLFF.

Within the sample, this clone is medium-sized. This rearrangement joins TRBV18 to TRBJ2-1, with 7 bases identical to TRBD2. The CDR3 is made up of 16 amino acids. Germline loops: CDR1 KGHSH, CDR2 LQKENI. V lost 7 bases and J lost 3; bases outside the gene matches: 12. CDR3 region: CASYSERGGDYNEQFF. The CDR3 bases are TGTGCCAGCTACTCCGAGCGGGGCGGGGACTACAATGAGCAGTTCTTC.